This T cell receptor (beta chain) emerged from a study of Ad26.COV2.S vaccination and SARS-CoV-2 variants. Study findings and constraints: Measures of TCR breadth and depth may have fallen short of total T cell responses. Substantial breadth was reported for post-vaccination spike-specific CD8+ and CD4+ T cells.

CDR1 is KGHSH and CDR2 is LQKENI in the germline V gene. The CDR3 totals 14 residues. V was clipped by 6 bases and J by 1 base, with 12 bases between them. Assay: immunoSEQ multiplex PCR; the TCRdb copy retains only in-frame clones and omits some. The sample holds over 130,000 clones, 86% seen once. As concerns this clone: Its specificity is not known.

This material consisted of peripheral blood, taken after recovery from COVID-19. The sequence was collected from a human donor who had recovered from COVID-19. The chain is built from TRBV18 and TRBJ1-1; TRBD1 is a possible D gene (5 bases). CDR3 sequence (DNA): TGTGCCAGCTCCCAAGGTGGGGGGAACACTGAAGCTTTCTTT. Translating gives CASSQGGGNTEAFF.